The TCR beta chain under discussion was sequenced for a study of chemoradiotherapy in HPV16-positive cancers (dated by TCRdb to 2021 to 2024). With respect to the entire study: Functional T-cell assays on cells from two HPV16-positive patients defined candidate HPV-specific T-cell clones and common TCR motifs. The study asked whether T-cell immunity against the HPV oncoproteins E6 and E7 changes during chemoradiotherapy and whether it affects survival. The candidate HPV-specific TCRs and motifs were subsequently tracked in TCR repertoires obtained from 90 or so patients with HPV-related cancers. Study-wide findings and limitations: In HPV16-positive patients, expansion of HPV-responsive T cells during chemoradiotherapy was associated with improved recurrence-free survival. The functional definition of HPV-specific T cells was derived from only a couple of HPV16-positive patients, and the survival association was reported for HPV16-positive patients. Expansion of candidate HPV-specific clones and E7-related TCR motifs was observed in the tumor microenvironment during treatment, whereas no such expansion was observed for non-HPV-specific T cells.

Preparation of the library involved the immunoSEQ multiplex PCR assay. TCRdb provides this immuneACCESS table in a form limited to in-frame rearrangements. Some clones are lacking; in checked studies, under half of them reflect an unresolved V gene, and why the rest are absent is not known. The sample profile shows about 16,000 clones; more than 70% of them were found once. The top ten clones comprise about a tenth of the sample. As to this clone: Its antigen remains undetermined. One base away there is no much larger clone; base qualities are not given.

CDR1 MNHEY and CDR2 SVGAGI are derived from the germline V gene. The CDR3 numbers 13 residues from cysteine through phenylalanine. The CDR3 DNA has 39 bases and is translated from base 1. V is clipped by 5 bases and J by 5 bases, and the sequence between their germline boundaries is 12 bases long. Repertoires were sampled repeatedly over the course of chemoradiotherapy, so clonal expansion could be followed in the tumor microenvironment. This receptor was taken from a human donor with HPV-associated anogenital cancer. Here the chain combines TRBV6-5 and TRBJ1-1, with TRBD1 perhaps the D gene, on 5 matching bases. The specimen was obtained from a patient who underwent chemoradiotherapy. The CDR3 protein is CASSTHGATEAFF. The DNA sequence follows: TGTGCCAGCAGTACGCACGGGGCGACTGAAGCTTTCTTT.